Each of the 28 T cell receptor beta chains below was sequenced from the same sample in a study of cytomegalovirus exposure and HLA in healthy donors. Produced via immunoSEQ multiplex PCR; TCRdb's table is partial and in-frame only. The sample has some 76,000 clones; approximately 94% are singletons. The sequenced material came from PBMCs. The receptors were sampled from a woman younger than 35 in good health and CMV-seronegative.

V usage is TRBV28 and J usage is TRBJ2-7; D perhaps matches TRBD2 (6 bases). Germline V gene data show CDR1 as MDHEN and CDR2 as SYDVKM. There are 13 residues in the CDR3. The V gene lost 5 bases and the J gene lost 3 bases, with 11 bases spanning the gap. Here the CDR3 reads CASSPQGLYEQYF. CDR3 coding DNA: TGTGCCAGCAGTCCGCAGGGACTCTACGAGCAGTACTTC.

This clone was seen a handful of times. The V gene is TRBV9, the J gene TRBJ1-2; 10 nucleotides match TRBD1. J gave up 4 bases and V 3 bases, and 6 bases lay outside the gene matches. This CDR3 is built from 15 residues. Germline assignment: CDR1 SGDLS and CDR2 YYNGEE. This CDR3 reads CASSAGTGALYGYTF. In DNA, the CDR3 is TGTGCCAGCAGCGCCGGGACAGGGGCCCTCTATGGCTACACCTTC.

The V gene is TRBV11-2, the J gene TRBJ1-1, with unresolved D. Germline V CDR1 and CDR2: SGHAT, FQNNGV. With 5 bases removed from V and 0 bases from J, the gap between germline ends came to 16 bases. CDR3 length equals 16 residues. CDR3 coding DNA: TGTGCCAGCAGCCCAATTACTTTCCATATGAACACTGAAGCTTTCTTT. It codes for CASSPITFHMNTEAFF.

The chain links TRBV6-5 to TRBJ2-3, with TRBD2 matching over 7 bases. Unmatched junction bases numbered 6, after V lost 7 bases and J lost 2 bases. In germline, CDR1 is MNHEY, CDR2 SVGAGI. The length of the CDR3 is 14 residues. For the CDR3, the DNA is TGTGCCAGCAATCGAGCGGGACTCACAGATACGCAGTATTTT. Its protein product is CASNRAGLTDTQYF.

V and J are TRBV25-1 and TRBJ1-1, with D perhaps TRBD1 (5 bases). V was cut by 3 bases and J by 4 bases, with 12 bases left in between. CDR3 length equals 14 residues. Germline V gives CDR1 MGHDK, CDR2 SYGVNS. CDR3 loop: CASSEGRGITEAFF. DNA of the CDR3: TGTGCCAGCAGTGAGGGGCGGGGAATCACTGAAGCTTTCTTT.

This chain links TRBV6-4 with TRBJ1-2, with TRBD1 as a possible D gene (5 bases). The length of the CDR3 is 13 residues. Deletions cut 3 bases from V and 2 bases from J, with 7 bases between. Germline V CDR1 and CDR2: MRHNA, SNTAGT. CDR3 nucleotides: TGTGCCAGCAGTGAAGCAGGGAACTATGGCTACACCTTC. This sequence encodes CASSEAGNYGYTF.

The V call is TRBV15, the J call TRBJ2-4, with 10 bases matching TRBD2. Germline V gene lookup returns CDR1 LNHNV and CDR2 YYDKDF (reference sequence). The V and J ends lost 8 bases and 0 bases, in that order; junction bases with no gene match: 13. The CDR3 totals 18 residues. The CDR3 DNA is TGTGCCACCTCCTGGGGGACTAGCGTCCCTCTAGCCAAAAACATTCAGTACTTC. The encoded protein is CATSWGTSVPLAKNIQYF.

The CDR3 reads CASSLQGHEQFF. Here the CDR3 DNA reads TGCGCCAGCAGCCTACAGGGCCATGAGCAGTTCTTC. The chain employs TRBV4-3 and TRBJ2-1; D perhaps matches TRBD1 (6 bases). The CDR3 is made up of 12 amino acids. CDR1 is LGHNA, CDR2 YSLEER, per germline. The germline V and J ends were trimmed by 4 bases and 8 bases, with 9 bases remaining between them.

This chain joins TRBV27 and TRBJ2-3; D gene ambiguous. Deletions cut 6 bases from V and 5 bases from J, with 9 bases between. The CDR3 length is 12 residues. The germline CDR1 and CDR2 sequences are MNHEY and SMNVEV (reference sequence). The CDR3 reads CASSERGDTQYF. The CDR3 coding sequence is TGTGCCAGCAGCGAAAGAGGAGATACGCAGTATTTT.

This chain connects TRBV15 to TRBJ2-7, with 7 positions matching TRBD1. The CDR3 length is 14 residues. The V gene's germline CDR1 is LNHNV and CDR2 YYDKDF (reference sequence). V lost 0 bases to trimming and J lost 5 bases; unmatched junction nucleotides: 4. The DNA for the CDR3 is TGTGCCACCAGCAGAGATCGTACAGGGGACGAGCAGTACTTC. Protein sequence: CATSRDRTGDEQYF. The complete variable domain, with remaining parts taken from reference TRBV15 and TRBJ2-7, reads DAMVIQNPRYQVTQFGKPVTLSCSQTLNHNVMYWYQQKSSQAPKLLFHYYDKDFNNEADTPDNFQSRRPNTSFCFLDIRSPGLGDTAMYLCATSRDRTGDEQYFGPGTRLTVT.

This clone was counted a single time. The chain recombines TRBV6-5 with TRBJ1-2; a possible D gene is TRBD1 (6 bases). Germline values: CDR1 MNHEY, CDR2 SVGAGI. The V end was cut by 7 bases, the J end by 4 bases, with 19 bases between. This CDR3 has 15 residues. CDR3: CASTPGRGGVYGYTF. CDR3 nucleotides: TGTGCCAGCACCCCGGGACGTGGGGGCGTCTATGGCTACACCTTC.

This clone was detected only once. The V call is TRBV15, the J call TRBJ2-5, with 8 bases fitting TRBD1. CDR3 size: 20 residues. Germline V gives CDR1 LNHNV, CDR2 YYDKDF (reference sequence). V trimming: 0 bases; J trimming: 1 base; junction bases outside the gene matches: 16. CDR3 DNA: TGTGCCACCAGCAGAGACCCCGGACAGGGTACTACCTTCCTCCAAGAGACCCAGTACTTC. Translation: CATSRDPGQGTTFLQETQYF.

CDR3 in amino acids: CASSIGLASYEQYF. The CDR3, as DNA: TGTGCCAGCAGCATCGGACTGGCCTCCTACGAGCAGTACTTC. The V gene is TRBV7-9, the J gene TRBJ2-7; perhaps TRBD2 as D (5 bases). Germline V CDR1 and CDR2: SEHNR, FQNEAQ (reference sequence). This CDR3 region has 14 residues. V lost 5 bases and J lost 0, with 11 bases in between.

The chain combines TRBV7-3 with TRBJ2-3; 8 bases map to TRBD1. The CDR3 consists of 17 residues. V shed 0 bases, J shed 0 bases, and the junction held 5 bases outside the gene matches. CDR1 is SGHTA and CDR2 is FQGTGA in the germline V gene. For the CDR3, the DNA is TGTGCCAGCAGCTTAACGGTGCAGGGGGCTAGCACAGATACGCAGTATTTT. This sequence encodes CASSLTVQGASTDTQYF. The full variable domain, its missing parts supplied by reference TRBV7-3 and TRBJ2-3, is GAGVSQTPSNKVTEKGKYVELRCDPISGHTALYWYRQSLGQGPEFLIYFQGTGAADDSGLPNDRFFAVRPEGSVSTLKIQRTERGDSAVYLCASSLTVQGASTDTQYFGPGTRLTVL.

The genes are TRBV7-3 and TRBJ2-3, with 8 bases fitting TRBD1. This CDR3 has 14 amino acids. Trimming removed 5 bases from V and 6 bases from J; junction bases left unmatched: 7. Germline V gives CDR1 SGHTA, CDR2 FQGTGA. The CDR3 loop reads CASSVDRVSDTQYF. DNA for the CDR3: TGTGCCAGCAGCGTGGACAGGGTCTCCGATACGCAGTATTTT.

In this sample, this clone turned up once. CDR3 loop: CASSFPTMAGETQYF. The CDR3 nucleotides are TGTGCCAGCAGCTTCCCAACCATGGCGGGGGAGACCCAGTACTTC. The rearrangement links TRBV28 to TRBJ2-5, with D perhaps TRBD2 (6 bases). V lost 6 bases and J 5 bases, leaving 19 bases between the germline ends. The germline V gene encodes CDR1 MDHEN and CDR2 SYDVKM. The CDR3 has 15 amino acids. The whole variable domain, remainder taken from reference TRBV28 and TRBJ2-5, is DVKVTQSSRYLVKRTGEKVFLECVQDMDHENMFWYRQDPGLGLRLIYFSYDVKMKEKGDIPEGYSVSREKKERFSLILESASTNQTSMYLCASSFPTMAGETQYFGPGTRLLVL.

The chain carries TRBV9 and TRBJ2-1; 7 bases map to TRBD2. J lost 4 bases, V lost 5 bases, and 15 bases had no gene match. This CDR3 spans 17 amino acids. CDR1 and CDR2 from the germline V gene are SGDLS and YYNGEE. In DNA form, the CDR3 reads TGTGCCAGCAGTCTAGGTCTCGGGACTACGGGGTACAATGAGCAGTTCTTC. This codes for CASSLGLGTTGYNEQFF. The variable domain in full, with the rest retrieved from reference TRBV9 and TRBJ2-1, is DSGVTQTPKHLITATGQRVTLRCSPRSGDLSVYWYQQSLDQGLQFLIQYYNGEERAKGNILERFSAQQFPDLHSELNLSSLELGDSALYFCASSLGLGTTGYNEQFFGPGTRLTVL.

The rearrangement uses TRBV27 and TRBJ2-7; no reliable D call. The CDR3 spans 16 residues. The V end was cut by 9 bases, the J end by 0 bases, with 21 bases between. CDR1 is MNHEY and CDR2 is SMNVEV in the germline V gene (reference sequence). This CDR3 reads CARSSPPAQCSYEQYF. DNA for the CDR3: TGTGCCAGATCATCCCCCCCGGCACAGTGCTCCTACGAGCAGTACTTC.

The rearrangement joins TRBV27 to TRBJ1-3; 9 bases are a match to TRBD1. Losses at the gene ends were 5 bases for V and 7 bases for J; bases not matched to a gene: 6. Germline lookup yields CDR1 MNHEY and CDR2 SMNVEV (reference sequence). The CDR3 loop spans 14 amino acids. The CDR3 nucleotides read TGTGCCAGCAGTCCGGACAGGGGAGGGAACACCATATATTTT. Amino acids: CASSPDRGGNTIYF.

J is TRBJ2-7 and V is TRBV7-6, with 8 positions matching TRBD1. The CDR3 spans 16 residues. V lost 4 bases to trimming and J lost 0 bases; unmatched junction nucleotides: 8. Per the germline V gene, CDR1 is SGHVS and CDR2 is FNYEAQ. The CDR3 nucleotides read TGTGCCAGCAGCTCAGGACAGGGATTTCTCTCCTACGAGCAGTACTTC. It is translated as CASSSGQGFLSYEQYF.

V and J are TRBV29-1 and TRBJ2-7, with 11 bases that match TRBD2. CDR1 and CDR2 (germline): SQVTM, ANQGSEA. With V trimmed by 0 bases and J by 3 bases, 7 bases remained unmatched. The length of the CDR3 is 16 residues. For the CDR3, the DNA is TGCAGCGTTGAAGACCCGGGGACTAGCGGAGTCTACGAGCAGTACTTC. It codes for CSVEDPGTSGVYEQYF.

The chain employs TRBV4-2 and TRBJ1-4; D perhaps matches TRBD1 (5 bases). Trimming left V 4 bases short and J 8 bases short, with 14 bases between. The CDR3 is made up of 14 amino acids. Germline V lookup: CDR1 LGHNA, CDR2 YNFKEQ. In DNA, the CDR3 is TGTGCCAGCAGCCTGGGGCAGGGAGGCGAAAAACTGTTTTTT. It is translated as CASSLGQGGEKLFF.

This clone showed up just once. Since no conserved phenylalanine or tryptophan closes the CDR3, a read error is the likely cause. The DNA is left out, because the CDR3 cannot be placed on it with certainty; the CDR3 is given as TCRdb lists it. The rearrangement uses TRBV7-9 and TRBJ1-5; the table's D call, TRBD1, was not checked against the DNA. Germline CDR1 reads SEHNR; CDR2 reads FQNEAQ (reference sequence). A total of 10 residues make up the CDR3, ends included. Here the CDR3 reads CASSPIGDRA.

This CDR3 is CASSRSGISDQPQHF. The DNA for the CDR3 is TGTGCCAGCAGTAGGAGCGGGATATCAGATCAGCCCCAGCATTTT. The chain carries TRBV6-6 and TRBJ1-5; D not resolved. CDR1 and CDR2 from the germline V gene are MNHNY and SVGAGI (reference sequence). Trimming took off 5 bases at V and 5 bases at J, with 16 bases between the two ends. The CDR3 contains 15 residues.

This chain joins TRBV27 and TRBJ2-3, with 11 bases identical to TRBD2. This CDR3 is 16 amino acids long. Germline values: CDR1 MNHEY, CDR2 SMNVEV (reference sequence). J lost 2 bases, V lost 4 bases, and 5 bases had no gene match. The CDR3 protein is CASSSSSGRATDTQYF. CDR3 in DNA: TGTGCCAGCAGTTCGAGTAGCGGGAGGGCCACAGATACGCAGTATTTT.

In nucleotides, the CDR3 is TGCAGTGCCAATTCTAACTATGGCTACACCTTC. The encoded protein is CSANSNYGYTF. J is TRBJ1-2 and V is TRBV20-1; unclear D gene. This CDR3 has 11 amino acids. Trimming removed 6 bases at V and 0 bases at J, with 5 bases between. Germline-derived CDR1 and CDR2 are DFQATT and SNEGSKA (reference sequence).

The chain couples TRBV13 to TRBJ1-6, with 7 positions matching TRBD1. The CDR3 sequence is 17 residues long. The germline gives CDR1 PRHDT, CDR2 FYEKMQ (reference sequence). Trimming took 5 bases from V and 3 from J; bases not matched to a gene: 10. Written as DNA, the CDR3 is TGTGCCAGCAGCCTAAACAGGGGTCGGAGCTATAATTCACCCCTCCACTTT. Protein sequence: CASSLNRGRSYNSPLHF.

The chain has TRBV6-1 and TRBJ2-6, with TRBD2 matching 8 bases. The V and J ends lost 7 bases and 4 bases, in that order; junction bases with no gene match: 6. This CDR3 spans 15 amino acids. Germline lookup yields CDR1 MNHNS and CDR2 SASEGT. The CDR3 DNA reads as TGTGCCAGCACCCAAGCGGGGGTAGGGGCCAACGTCCTGACTTTC. Amino acid sequence: CASTQAGVGANVLTF.